These T cell receptor beta chains were read from a single sample in a study of T cell responses to AZD1222 COVID-19 vaccine. Sequencing was performed with immunoSEQ multiplex PCR; in TCRdb, only in-frame clones are kept and a portion is missing. This table has about 190,000 clones, 85% to 90% appearing once. The sample was peripheral blood, taken on day 0 of MenACWY control vaccination. The source is an adult in good health. Each CDR3 is given without its conserved first and last residue. Only some rows state a clone size, as once, few, many or a class for expanded clones.

abundance: once
j_gene: TRBJ1-6
v_gene: TRBV5-1
CDR3aa: ASRGDMGPDSPLH

abundance: NA
j_gene: TRBJ1-2
v_gene: TRBV4-2
CDR3aa: ASSQDPQGGYGYT

abundance: NA
j_gene: TRBJ2-1
v_gene: TRBV18
CDR3aa: ASSPRQGADLGNEQF

abundance: NA
j_gene: TRBJ1-1
v_gene: TRBV12-5
CDR3aa: ASGLFGGVNTEAF

abundance: few
j_gene: TRBJ2-7
v_gene: TRBV9
CDR3aa: ASSGSGNEQY

abundance: NA
j_gene: TRBJ1-1
v_gene: TRBV19
CDR3aa: ASFDRIENTEAF

abundance: NA
j_gene: TRBJ2-2
v_gene: TRBV18
CDR3aa: ASSPRGQGTGELF

abundance: NA
j_gene: TRBJ2-7
v_gene: TRBV2
CDR3aa: ASTIDLSSYEQY

abundance: NA
j_gene: TRBJ1-6
v_gene: TRBV7-9
CDR3aa: ASSLGGINSPLH

abundance: NA
j_gene: TRBJ1-2
v_gene: TRBV7-9
CDR3aa: ASSPQGGRFTNYGYT

abundance: NA
j_gene: TRBJ2-7
v_gene: TRBV4-2
CDR3aa: ASSQDPMGQTEQY

abundance: NA
j_gene: TRBJ2-2
v_gene: TRBV7-3
CDR3aa: ASSSRGIGGNGELF

abundance: NA
j_gene: TRBJ2-7
v_gene: TRBV28
CDR3aa: ASSNRALSYEQY

abundance: NA
j_gene: TRBJ1-1
v_gene: TRBV6-5
CDR3aa: ASSQPHLLGTEAF

abundance: NA
j_gene: TRBJ1-2
v_gene: TRBV28
CDR3aa: ASSSGDNYGYT

abundance: NA
j_gene: TRBJ1-6
v_gene: TRBV4-2
CDR3aa: ASSQAALGNSPLH

abundance: NA
j_gene: TRBJ2-1
v_gene: TRBV30
CDR3aa: AWSVMGYEQF

abundance: NA
j_gene: TRBJ1-1
v_gene: TRBV12-3/TRBV12-4
CDR3aa: ASSTTPGTEAF

abundance: NA
j_gene: TRBJ2-1
v_gene: TRBV11-2
CDR3aa: ASSPSGLAGRYNEQF

abundance: NA
j_gene: TRBJ1-1
v_gene: TRBV3-1/TRBV3-2
CDR3aa: ASSQGLTVEAF

abundance: NA
j_gene: TRBJ1-1
v_gene: TRBV6-5
CDR3aa: ASTTRWGDLAF

abundance: once
j_gene: TRBJ2-1
v_gene: TRBV2
CDR3aa: ASSVSGPEQF

abundance: NA
j_gene: TRBJ2-7
v_gene: TRBV29-1
CDR3aa: SVGGLAGVREQY

abundance: NA
j_gene: TRBJ2-7
v_gene: TRBV7-2
CDR3aa: ASRGPHSYEQY

abundance: once
j_gene: TRBJ1-1
v_gene: TRBV7-8
CDR3aa: ASTGETNSNTEAF

abundance: few
j_gene: TRBJ1-6
v_gene: TRBV3-1/TRBV3-2
CDR3aa: ASGGARGGSPLH

abundance: NA
j_gene: TRBJ2-1
v_gene: TRBV11-2
CDR3aa: ASSTASGGAYEQF

abundance: NA
j_gene: TRBJ2-1
v_gene: TRBV9
CDR3aa: ASSPSLSASGEQF

abundance: NA
j_gene: TRBJ2-5
v_gene: TRBV3-1/TRBV3-2
CDR3aa: ASSQGGTTQETQY

abundance: once
j_gene: TRBJ1-2
v_gene: TRBV5-6
CDR3aa: ASSLGQGKFGYT

abundance: NA
j_gene: TRBJ2-5
v_gene: TRBV5-1
CDR3aa: ASSLAQGGLETQY

abundance: NA
j_gene: TRBJ2-3
v_gene: TRBV30
CDR3aa: AWSGGTGQY

abundance: NA
j_gene: TRBJ1-1
v_gene: TRBV7-9
CDR3aa: ASSSTGSDTEAF

abundance: NA
j_gene: TRBJ1-6
v_gene: TRBV30
CDR3aa: AWSVLRMPLH

abundance: NA
j_gene: TRBJ1-4
v_gene: TRBV18
CDR3aa: ASSPRGANEKLF

abundance: NA
j_gene: TRBJ2-1
v_gene: TRBV29-1
CDR3aa: SAVRLAGGNEQF

abundance: NA
j_gene: TRBJ2-2
v_gene: TRBV10-3
CDR3aa: AISESSNTGELF

abundance: NA
j_gene: TRBJ1-5
v_gene: TRBV19
CDR3aa: ASSTGLFQPQH